The next 29 T cell receptor beta chains were all read from a single sample in a study of cytomegalovirus exposure and HLA in healthy donors. Both 60 Vbeta primers and 13 Jbeta primers went into the PCR. TCRdb keeps only in-frame clones here, not all; method: immunoSEQ multiplex PCR. The sample shows over 70,000 clones, 75% to 90% of them seen only once. Input material: PBMCs. Receptors were obtained from a man between 50 and 59 years old in good health and CMV-seropositive.

The CDR3 region is CSVRLTGGAGQPQHF. CDR3 sequence (DNA): TGCAGCGTTAGGTTGACAGGGGGCGCCGGTCAGCCCCAGCATTTT. V usage is TRBV29-1 and J usage is TRBJ1-5, with 10 bases matching TRBD1. CDR3 size: 15 residues. Germline CDR1 is SQVTM and CDR2 is ANQGSEA. V lost 5 bases to trimming and J lost 6 bases; unmatched junction nucleotides: 10.

The V call is TRBV5-1, the J call TRBJ2-1; 9 bases match TRBD2. Germline assignment: CDR1 SGHRS and CDR2 YFSETQ. This CDR3 is 13 amino acids long. The J segment lost 9 bases and the V segment lost 7 bases, leaving 8 bases of the junction unmatched. The CDR3, as DNA: TGCGCCAGCGGGCGGGGGGGCTGGGGTGAGCAGTTCTTC. Its protein is CASGRGGWGEQFF.

This clone was counted a few times. The rearrangement uses TRBV5-1 and TRBJ2-1; D might be TRBD2 (6 bases). The germline CDR1 and CDR2 sequences are SGHRS and YFSETQ. V lost 0 bases and J lost 5, with 12 bases in between. The CDR3 is 15 amino acids. The CDR3 nucleotides are TGCGCCAGCAGCTTGGGCGGGGAAAGCCACAATGAGCAGTTCTTC. This encodes CASSLGGESHNEQFF.

J is TRBJ2-7 and V is TRBV30, with 8 bases aligning to TRBD2. V trimming: 4 bases; J trimming: 0 bases; junction bases outside the gene matches: 2. CDR1 GTSNPN and CDR2 SVGIG come from the germline V gene (reference sequence). The CDR3 has 13 amino acids. The chain's CDR3 is CAWTSGLSYEQYF. The CDR3 DNA reads as TGTGCCTGGACTAGCGGGCTCTCCTACGAGCAGTACTTC.

The V call is TRBV11-1, the J call TRBJ2-1; 8 nucleotides agree with TRBD2. Germline V gene lookup returns CDR1 SGHAT and CDR2 FQDESV (reference sequence). The V segment lost 0 bases and the J segment 6 bases; nucleotides outside the gene matches: 7. This CDR3 contains 16 residues. This CDR3 is CASSLALGTRSNEQFF. The CDR3 region has the DNA TGTGCCAGCAGCTTAGCCCTCGGGACTAGATCCAATGAGCAGTTCTTC.

The chain employs TRBV11-2 and TRBJ1-1; no reliable D call. This CDR3 has 11 residues. V was cut by 6 bases and J by 5 bases, with 7 bases left in between. Germline CDR1 is SGHAT and CDR2 is FQNNGV. CDR3 amino acids: CASSHGTEAFF. The CDR3 DNA is TGTGCCAGCAGTCACGGGACTGAAGCTTTCTTT.

The chain joins TRBV5-4 to TRBJ2-2; no clear D. This CDR3 region has 14 residues. The germline gives CDR1 SGHNT, CDR2 YYREEE (reference sequence). V was shortened by 0 bases and J by 7 bases, with 10 bases between the two germline ends. CDR3 region: CASSLVPGLGELFF. DNA for the CDR3: TGTGCCAGCAGCTTGGTGCCAGGTCTCGGGGAGCTGTTTTTT. Together with reference TRBV5-4 and TRBJ2-2, the CDR3 gives the full variable domain: ETGVTQSPTHLIKTRGQQVTLRCSSQSGHNTVSWYQQALGQGPQFIFQYYREEENGRGNFPPRFSGLQFPNYSSELNVNALELDDSALYLCASSLVPGLGELFFGEGSRLTVL.

This sequence joins TRBV5-6 and TRBJ2-7; 7 positions agree with TRBD2. The CDR3 length is 14 residues. The J segment lost 3 bases and the V segment lost 0 bases, leaving 3 bases of the junction unmatched. CDR1 SGHDT and CDR2 YYEEEE come from the germline V gene. The CDR3 DNA follows: TGTGCCAGCAGCTTGGTGGGGGGGAACTACGAGCAGTACTTC. The encoded protein is CASSLVGGNYEQYF.

This chain connects TRBV6-1 to TRBJ1-2; the D is unclear. Germline V gene data show CDR1 as MNHNS and CDR2 as SASEGT. The V and J ends lost 5 bases and 8 bases respectively, with 15 bases between them. The length of the CDR3 is 13 residues. The CDR3 is CASSYGIAGGYTF. The CDR3 nucleotides read TGTGCCAGCAGTTATGGGATCGCGGGAGGCTACACCTTC.

This chain uses TRBV6-6 with TRBJ1-1; TRBD1 agrees at 7 bases. Germline V gene lookup returns CDR1 MNHNY and CDR2 SVGAGI (reference sequence). This CDR3 contains 13 residues. V was clipped by 8 bases and J by 1 base; unmatched bases: 4. The CDR3 DNA reads as TGTGCCAGCCATGGGGACAGGAACACTGAAGCTTTCTTT. Residues: CASHGDRNTEAFF.

This clone has just one count. The V and J genes are TRBV11-1 and TRBJ1-2; 10 nucleotides match TRBD1. The CDR3 extends over 15 amino acids. Per germline, CDR1 SGHAT and CDR2 FQDESV (reference sequence). V lost 3 bases, J lost 6 bases, and 7 bases stayed unmatched. This CDR3 reads CASSLTGGSSNGYTF. CDR3 sequence (DNA): TGTGCCAGCAGCTTGACAGGGGGCAGTAGCAATGGCTACACCTTC.

For this clone: One end of the junction fails to match germline, which may point to a read error. The chain couples TRBV30 to TRBJ2-6; perhaps TRBD2 as D (6 bases). Germline-derived CDR1 and CDR2 are GTSNPN and SVGIG (reference sequence). The CDR3 is 15 residues long. As DNA, the CDR3 is TGTGCCTTCGGGGGACGTAACTCTGGGGCCAACGGCCTGACTTTC. As protein: CAFGGRNSGANGLTF.

The CDR3 DNA reads as TGTGCCAGCAGCTTAGATCGGGGGGACAGGGGCAATACGCAGTATTTT. Its protein product is CASSLDRGDRGNTQYF. The V gene is TRBV13, the J gene TRBJ2-3; 10 positions agree with TRBD1. V lost 1 base, J lost 7 bases, and 8 bases stayed unmatched. The length of the CDR3 is 16 residues. Germline V gene sequence: CDR1 PRHDT, CDR2 FYEKMQ (reference sequence).

This clone was detected only a few times. The chain has TRBV30 and TRBJ2-1, with 10 positions matching TRBD1. In germline, CDR1 is GTSNPN, CDR2 SVGIG (reference sequence). This CDR3 is built from 16 residues. Unmatched junction bases numbered 12, after V lost 2 bases and J lost 8 bases. The CDR3 coding sequence is TGTGCCTGGAGTTTGCTGGGACAGGGGTATTTGGATGAGCAGTTCTTC. Protein sequence: CAWSLLGQGYLDEQFF.

With regard to this clone: Germline and junction disagree at one end, which may indicate a read error. The chain joins TRBV2 to TRBJ2-1; D remains ambiguous. Germline loops: CDR1 SNHLY, CDR2 FYNNEI. This CDR3 contains 11 residues. The CDR3 spells CASSDDSESLF. The CDR3 DNA is TGTGCCAGCAGCGATGACTCGGAGTCTCTCTTC.

The chain links TRBV9 to TRBJ2-4; 7 positions match TRBD2. V lost 4 bases to trimming and J lost 5 bases; unmatched junction nucleotides: 9. The CDR3 consists of 15 residues. Germline values: CDR1 SGDLS, CDR2 YYNGEE. The CDR3 loop is CASSSAGVGENIQYF. The CDR3 DNA reads as TGTGCCAGCAGCTCTGCGGGGGTGGGGGAAAACATTCAGTACTTC.

The sample holds one count of this clone. The rearrangement links TRBV2 to TRBJ2-1, with a tentative D call TRBD2 (6 bases). V shed 8 bases and J shed 4 bases, with 15 bases lying between them. The CDR3 runs 14 residues. Germline V CDR1 and CDR2: SNHLY, FYNNEI. This CDR3 reads CASAGSPLYNEQFF. DNA of the CDR3: TGTGCCAGCGCGGGATCCCCGCTGTACAATGAGCAGTTCTTC. Filled out from reference TRBV2 and TRBJ2-1, the complete variable domain reads EPEVTQTPSHQVTQMGQEVILRCVPISNHLYFYWYRQILGQKVEFLVSFYNNEISEKSEIFDDQFSVERPDGSNFTLKIRSTKLEDSAMYFCASAGSPLYNEQFFGPGTRLTVL.

V gene TRBV6-1 combines with J gene TRBJ1-2, with 7 bases lining up with TRBD1. CDR1 and CDR2 from the germline V gene are MNHNS and SASEGT. This CDR3 region has 15 residues. The V gene end was trimmed by 5 bases and the J gene end by 3 bases; junction bases not matched to a gene: 9. DNA for the CDR3: TGTGCCAGCAGTCCCGGGCAGACAGGGCACTATGGCTACACCTTC. It translates to CASSPGQTGHYGYTF.

This chain connects TRBV2 to TRBJ1-5, with 7 bases identical to TRBD1. The CDR3 totals 15 residues. V gave up 6 bases and J gave up 10 bases; unmatched junction bases: 15. Germline-derived CDR1 and CDR2 are SNHLY and FYNNEI. For the CDR3, the DNA is TGTGCCAGCAGGTCAACCTCAGGGGGAAGGGGACCCCAGCATTTT. Translation: CASRSTSGGRGPQHF.

In its sample, this clone was seen once. The chain's CDR3 is CASSLGQGAGAGELFF. CDR3 bases: TGTGCCAGCAGCTTAGGGCAGGGGGCTGGAGCCGGGGAGCTGTTTTTT. The chain carries TRBV7-9 and TRBJ2-2; 8 bases fit TRBD1. The germline gives CDR1 SEHNR, CDR2 FQNEAQ (reference sequence). The CDR3 sequence is 16 residues long. Losses at the gene ends were 1 base for V and 6 bases for J; bases not matched to a gene: 7.

V gene TRBV5-6 combines with J gene TRBJ2-5; the match to TRBD2 covers 7 bases. This CDR3 region has 16 residues. Per germline, CDR1 SGHDT and CDR2 YYEEEE. Losses at the gene ends were 0 bases for V and 5 bases for J; bases not matched to a gene: 10. The DNA for the CDR3 is TGTGCCAGCAGCTTGGTGGTTGGCGGGAGAGGTGAGACCCAGTACTTC. Its protein product is CASSLVVGGRGETQYF.

Of note for this clone: The junction departs from germline at one end; a sequencing error may be responsible. The V call is TRBV2, the J call TRBJ2-6, with 9 bases that match TRBD1. Germline lookup yields CDR1 SNHLY and CDR2 FYNNEI. This CDR3 contains 17 residues. For the CDR3, the DNA is TGTGCCAGCCTCCGGGACAGGGCTCTATCTGGGGCCAACGGCCTGACTTTC. As protein: CASLRDRALSGANGLTF.

The chain uses TRBV9 and TRBJ2-5; 7 bases fit TRBD2. This CDR3 is built from 18 residues. Germline V gene lookup returns CDR1 SGDLS and CDR2 YYNGEE. V shed 1 base, J shed 5 bases, and the junction held 17 bases outside the gene matches. The CDR3 region has the DNA TGTGCCAGCAGCGTAAGTGTTGCGGTTCGCGGGAGCTCGGAGACCCAGTACTTC. Its translation: CASSVSVAVRGSSETQYF.

This chain connects TRBV7-9 to TRBJ2-7; 12 positions agree with TRBD2. The V gene end was trimmed by 6 bases and the J gene end by 4 bases; junction bases not matched to a gene: 13. The CDR3 contains 17 residues. The V gene's germline CDR1 is SEHNR and CDR2 FQNEAQ (reference sequence). In DNA form, the CDR3 reads TGTGCCAGCAGTCCGCGACTAGCGGGGGACCAGAGTTACGAGCAGTACTTC. Amino acid sequence: CASSPRLAGDQSYEQYF.

The gene calls are TRBV9 and TRBJ2-2; 9 bases fit TRBD2. The germline gives CDR1 SGDLS, CDR2 YYNGEE. The trim removed 0 bases at V and 4 bases at J, leaving 7 bases unmatched. CDR3 size: 17 residues. The CDR3 loop reads CASSVVAGVVSTGELFF. CDR3 DNA sequence: TGTGCCAGCAGCGTAGTAGCGGGAGTAGTTTCCACCGGGGAGCTGTTTTTT.

CDR3 in DNA: TGTGCCAGCAGCGTAGGGACAGCAAACACCGGGGAGCTGTTTTTT. Protein product: CASSVGTANTGELFF. This chain uses TRBV9 with TRBJ2-2; weak D call: TRBD1 (6 bases). The CDR3 loop spans 15 amino acids. Germline CDR1 reads SGDLS; CDR2 reads YYNGEE. V lost 0 bases, J lost 2 bases, and 8 bases lay in between.

The CDR3 sequence is CAWRDSSYEQYF. The DNA of the CDR3 is TGTGCCTGGCGGGACAGCAGCTACGAGCAGTACTTC. This chain links TRBV30 with TRBJ2-7; TRBD1 matches 7 bases. Germline CDR1 and CDR2: GTSNPN and SVGIG (reference sequence). The junction had 4 bases not matched to a gene; V was cut back by 5 bases and J by 3 bases. The CDR3 has 12 amino acids.

The chain combines TRBV5-1 with TRBJ2-4; tentatively, D is TRBD1 (6 bases). The germline CDR1 and CDR2 sequences are SGHRS and YFSETQ. Between the trimmed V and J ends, which lost 4 bases and 8 bases, there was a span of 13 bases. The CDR3 loop spans 13 amino acids. The CDR3 nucleotides are TGCGCCAGCAGCGGAGGACAGACAGACATTCAGTACTTC. Amino acids: CASSGGQTDIQYF.

The J gene is TRBJ2-5, the V gene TRBV30; 10 nucleotides align to TRBD2. V lost 4 bases, J lost 5 bases, and 4 bases stayed unmatched. The CDR3 has 13 amino acids. Per the germline V gene, CDR1 is GTSNPN and CDR2 is SVGIG (reference sequence). DNA for the CDR3: TGTGCCTGGAACCCGGGACTAGCGGAGACCCAGTACTTC. Translated: CAWNPGLAETQYF.